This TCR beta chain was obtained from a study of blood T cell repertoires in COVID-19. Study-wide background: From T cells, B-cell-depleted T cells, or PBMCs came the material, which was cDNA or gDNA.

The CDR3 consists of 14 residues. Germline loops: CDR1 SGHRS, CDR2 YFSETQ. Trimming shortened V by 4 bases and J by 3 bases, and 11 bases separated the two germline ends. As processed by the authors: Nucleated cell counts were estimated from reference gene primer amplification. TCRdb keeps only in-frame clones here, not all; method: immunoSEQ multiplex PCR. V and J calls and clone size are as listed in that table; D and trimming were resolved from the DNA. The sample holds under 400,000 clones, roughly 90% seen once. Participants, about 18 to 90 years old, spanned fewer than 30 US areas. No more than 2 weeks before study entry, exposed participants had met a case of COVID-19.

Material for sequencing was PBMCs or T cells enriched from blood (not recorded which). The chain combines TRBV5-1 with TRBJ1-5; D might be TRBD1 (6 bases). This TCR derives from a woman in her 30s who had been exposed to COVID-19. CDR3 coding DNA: TGCGCCAGCAGCGAAGCAGGGGTCAATCAGCCCCAGCATTTT. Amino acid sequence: CASSEAGVNQPQHF.